This TCR beta chain was identified during a study of radiation and T cells in renal cell carcinoma. The time point here: blood 4 weeks post-SBRT, at nephrectomy. Treatment in this sample: 15 Gy SBRT to primary tumor, nephrectomy 4 weeks later. Nephrectomy followed 15 Gy stereotactic body radiation by 4 weeks. Blood was sampled at baseline, 2 weeks and 4 weeks after SBRT. TCRdb keeps only in-frame clones here, not all; method: immunoSEQ multiplex PCR. The repertoire consists of around 170,000 clones, with around 89% occurring once and the leading ten covering 11%. The clonotype comes from a woman aged 45-60 years with renal cell carcinoma. Sequenced here: blood, sampled from a patient whose treatment included radiotherapy and nephrectomy.

This CDR3 reads CASSLGSLLRDRAYEQYF. The CDR3 nucleotides read TGTGCCAGCAGCTTGGGATCCCTCCTCCGGGACAGAGCCTACGAGCAGTACTTC. The chain joins TRBV5-8 to TRBJ2-7; 7 bases are shared with TRBD1. J was trimmed by 2 bases and V by 0 bases; bases with no gene match: 14. Germline assignment: CDR1 SGHTS and CDR2 YDEGEE. The CDR3 extends over 18 amino acids.